The rows below give T cell receptor beta chains drawn from one sample of a study of cytomegalovirus exposure and HLA in healthy donors. The data were produced by immunoSEQ multiplex PCR, yet TCRdb's version contains in-frame clones alone and is incomplete. The repertoire holds around 110,000 clones, with roughly 79% as singletons. Specimen: PBMCs. The receptors come from a woman aged 25-40 years in good health and CMV-seronegative. Each CDR3 is given with its conserved first and last residue. Fields, in order: D gene, CDR3 length, V gene, clone size, J gene, CDR3 DNA, CDR3 protein. D genes are given only for firm matches. Where a row states a size, it is once, few, many or the class of an expanded clone; other rows omit it.

D: TRBD1
length: 14
V: TRBV28
size: -
J: TRBJ1-5
DNA: TGTGCCAGCAACTACAGGGGGCTGGTTCAGCCCCAGCATTTT
CDR3: CASNYRGLVQPQHF

D: TRBD2
length: 18
V: TRBV10-1
size: -
J: TRBJ2-2
DNA: TGCGCCAGCAGTGAGTCCTTCGGAACTAGCGGGAACACCGGGGAGCTGTTTTTT
CDR3: CASSESFGTSGNTGELFF

D: -
length: 14
V: TRBV19
size: -
J: TRBJ2-7
DNA: TGTGCCAGTAGTATATCCCTAGCGTCCTACGAGCAGTACTTC
CDR3: CASSISLASYEQYF

D: TRBD1
length: 12
V: TRBV9
size: -
J: TRBJ2-1
DNA: TGTGCCAGCTCCGGACAGGGGGTTGAGCAGTTCTTC
CDR3: CASSGQGVEQFF

D: TRBD2
length: 13
V: TRBV5-4
size: -
J: TRBJ2-1
DNA: TGTGCCAGCAGCTTGGTGACTAGCGACGAGCAGTTCTTC
CDR3: CASSLVTSDEQFF

D: TRBD2
length: 15
V: TRBV27
size: -
J: TRBJ2-7
DNA: TGTGCCAGCAGGGCCGAGGTAGCGGGCTCCTACGAGCAGTACTTC
CDR3: CASRAEVAGSYEQYF

D: -
length: 17
V: TRBV19
size: -
J: TRBJ2-6
DNA: TGTGCCAGTAGTATGAGGCAGGGATTGGCTGGGGCCAACGTCCTGACTTTC
CDR3: CASSMRQGLAGANVLTF

D: -
length: 15
V: TRBV25-1
size: -
J: TRBJ2-1
DNA: TGTGCCAGCAGTCTCTCGACTGATATTTACAATGAGCAGTTCTTC
CDR3: CASSLSTDIYNEQFF

D: -
length: 16
V: TRBV27
size: -
J: TRBJ2-1
DNA: TGTGCCAGCAGTTTATACCCACGGCTAGGTGACAATGAGCAGTTCTTC
CDR3: CASSLYPRLGDNEQFF

D: -
length: 14
V: TRBV7-9
size: once
J: TRBJ2-7
DNA: TGTGCCAGCAGCCCGATCACTTCCAACCACGAGCAGTACTTC
CDR3: CASSPITSNHEQYF

D: -
length: 13
V: TRBV10-1
size: -
J: TRBJ1-5
DNA: TGCGCCAGCAGTGAAAGGCAGGATCAGCCCCAGCATTTT
CDR3: CASSERQDQPQHF

D: -
length: 16
V: TRBV27
size: -
J: TRBJ2-2
DNA: TGTGCCAGCAGTCCGATAGCGGAGGGAGGTGCCGGGGAGCTGTTTTTT
CDR3: CASSPIAEGGAGELFF

D: TRBD2
length: 15
V: TRBV5-1
size: once
J: TRBJ2-7
DNA: TGCGCCAGCAACAAGAGGACTAGCGGGATCGACGAGCAGTACTTC
CDR3: CASNKRTSGIDEQYF

D: TRBD2
length: 13
V: TRBV5-4
size: -
J: TRBJ2-7
DNA: TGTGCCAGCAGCCATCGGGAGGACTACAAGCAGTACTTC
CDR3: CASSHREDYKQYF

D: TRBD1
length: 16
V: TRBV28
size: -
J: TRBJ2-3
DNA: TGTGCCAGCAGTATACAGGGGAGCCCCTACACAGATACGCAGTATTTT
CDR3: CASSIQGSPYTDTQYF

D: -
length: 12
V: TRBV28
size: -
J: TRBJ2-7
DNA: TGTGCCAGCAGTTCGTTAAACTACGAGCAGTACTTC
CDR3: CASSSLNYEQYF

D: TRBD1
length: 15
V: TRBV6-1
size: -
J: TRBJ2-5
DNA: TGTGCCAGCAGTGAATGGGACAGGGAAGGAGGGACCCAGTACTTC
CDR3: CASSEWDREGGTQYF

D: -
length: 14
V: TRBV7-6
size: -
J: TRBJ2-2
DNA: TGTGCCAGCTCAAGGTTAGGGGACACCGGGGAGCTGTTTTTT
CDR3: CASSRLGDTGELFF

D: TRBD2
length: 16
V: TRBV19
size: -
J: TRBJ2-5
DNA: TGTGCCAGTAGTATTATGGCCGGGGGGGGAGAAGAGACCCAGTACTTC
CDR3: CASSIMAGGGEETQYF

D: TRBD1
length: 14
V: TRBV28
size: -
J: TRBJ1-2
DNA: TGTGCCAGCAGTCCCGCGGACAGGGGCTATGGCTACACCTTC
CDR3: CASSPADRGYGYTF

D: -
length: 15
V: TRBV19
size: -
J: TRBJ2-7
DNA: TGTGCCAGTAGTACCGGAACAGGGGGGGCTTACGAGCAGTACTTC
CDR3: CASSTGTGGAYEQYF

D: -
length: 15
V: TRBV6-6
size: -
J: TRBJ2-3
DNA: TGTGCCAGCAGTTATCCGGCGAGGGTAACAGATACGCAGTATTTT
CDR3: CASSYPARVTDTQYF

D: TRBD2
length: 13
V: TRBV19
size: once
J: TRBJ2-7
DNA: TGTGCCAGTAGTTTCCTAGCGGGCTACGAGCAGTACTTC
CDR3: CASSFLAGYEQYF

D: -
length: 13
V: TRBV9
size: -
J: TRBJ2-3
DNA: TGTGCCAGCAGCGTAACTAGCTCGGATACGCAGTATTTT
CDR3: CASSVTSSDTQYF

D: -
length: 11
V: TRBV5-1
size: -
J: TRBJ2-1
DNA: TGCGCCAGCAGCTTGGAACAGGAGCAGTTCTTC
CDR3: CASSLEQEQFF

D: -
length: 11
V: TRBV10-3
size: -
J: TRBJ2-7
DNA: TGTGCCACCAGGACATCCTACGAGCAGTACTTC
CDR3: CATRTSYEQYF

D: TRBD1
length: 16
V: TRBV18
size: -
J: TRBJ2-7
DNA: TGTGCCAGCTCACCTCTTGGACAGGGAGCCTCCTACGAGCAGTACTTC
CDR3: CASSPLGQGASYEQYF

D: TRBD1
length: 15
V: TRBV19
size: -
J: TRBJ2-7
DNA: TGTGCCAGTAGTATAGAAAGGACAGGAGGATACGAGCAGTACTTC
CDR3: CASSIERTGGYEQYF

D: -
length: 16
V: TRBV11-1
size: -
J: TRBJ2-1
DNA: TGTGCCAGCACCCCGAGGACGGACACCCACTACAATGAGCAGTTCTTC
CDR3: CASTPRTDTHYNEQFF

D: -
length: 11
V: TRBV20-1
size: -
J: TRBJ1-1
DNA: TGCAGTGCTGACAGAAACACTGAAGCTTTCTTT
CDR3: CSADRNTEAFF

D: -
length: 14
V: TRBV15
size: -
J: TRBJ1-2
DNA: TGTGCCACCAGCAGAGGGCAGGGTGACTATGGCTACACCTTC
CDR3: CATSRGQGDYGYTF

D: -
length: 16
V: TRBV21-1
size: -
J: TRBJ2-2
DNA: TGTGCCAGCAGCAAAGCGCCCGGACAGCTGACCGGGGAGCTGTTTTTT
CDR3: CASSKAPGQLTGELFF